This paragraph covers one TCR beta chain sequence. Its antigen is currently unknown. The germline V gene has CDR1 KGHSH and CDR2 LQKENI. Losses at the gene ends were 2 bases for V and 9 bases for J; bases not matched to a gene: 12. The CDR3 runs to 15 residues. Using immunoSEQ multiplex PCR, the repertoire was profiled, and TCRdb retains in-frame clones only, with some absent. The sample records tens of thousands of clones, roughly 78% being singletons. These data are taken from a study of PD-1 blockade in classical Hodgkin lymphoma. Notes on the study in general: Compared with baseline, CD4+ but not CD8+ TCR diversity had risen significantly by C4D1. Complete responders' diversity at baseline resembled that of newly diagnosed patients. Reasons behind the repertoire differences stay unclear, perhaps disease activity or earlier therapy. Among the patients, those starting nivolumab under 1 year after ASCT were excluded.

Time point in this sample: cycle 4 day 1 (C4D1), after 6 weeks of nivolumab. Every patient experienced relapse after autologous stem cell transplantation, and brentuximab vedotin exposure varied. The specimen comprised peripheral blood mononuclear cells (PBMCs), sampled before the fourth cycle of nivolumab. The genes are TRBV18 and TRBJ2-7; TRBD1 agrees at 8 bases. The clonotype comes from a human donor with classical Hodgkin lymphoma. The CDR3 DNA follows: TGTGCCAGCTCACCATCGGGGACAGGAGGTCTAGGGCAGTACTTC. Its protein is CASSPSGTGGLGQYF.